Shown below are 9 T cell receptor beta chains from a single sample sequenced in a study of T cell clusters in autoimmune cytopenias. One tube held mixed TRB-A and TRB-B primer pools for touch-down PCR. TCRdb processed the multiplex PCR reads again and assigns one entry to each CDR3 protein, with no DNA. This repertoire includes roughly 8,100 distinct CDR3 sequences. TRB was amplified from roughly 0.25 ug of peripheral blood genomic DNA per sample. What was sequenced was peripheral blood. These receptors were obtained from a human donor with an autoimmune cytopenia or autoimmune hepatitis (not recorded which).

This sequence joins TRBV6-1 and TRBJ1-1; no DNA is available, so the TRBD1 call from TCRdb remains unchecked. The CDR3 contains 16 residues. Germline values: CDR1 MNHNS, CDR2 SASEGT. CDR3 in amino acids: CAISEVRGAGNTEAFF.

According to its frequency, this clonotype is medium-sized (0.01 to 0.1%). The chain joins TRBV5-6 to TRBJ2-5. The CDR3 length is 13 residues. The germline V gene encodes CDR1 SGHDT and CDR2 YYEEEE. The CDR3 loop reads CASSWDSQETQYF. The full variable domain, its missing parts supplied by reference TRBV5-6 and TRBJ2-5, is DAGVTQSPTHLIKTRGQQVTLRCSPKSGHDTVSWYQQALGQGPQFIFQYYEEEERQRGNFPDRFSGHQFPNYSSELNVNALLLGDSALYLCASSWDSQETQYFGPGTRLLVL.

This chain uses TRBV4-2 with TRBJ2-1; the TRBD2 assignment by TCRdb is unverifiable without DNA. There are 16 residues in the CDR3. The V gene's germline CDR1 is LGHNA and CDR2 YNFKEQ. This CDR3 reads CASSHEPGLELDEQFF.

The chain has TRBV6-1 and TRBJ1-4; without DNA, the TCRdb call of TRBD1 cannot be checked. Germline lookup yields CDR1 MNHNS and CDR2 SASEGT. The CDR3 sequence is 14 residues long. Here the CDR3 reads CASSEIGHEAELFF.

The chain carries TRBV12-3 or TRBV12-4 and TRBJ2-1; TCRdb calls TRBD2, which cannot be checked without DNA. The CDR3 is made up of 15 amino acids. CDR3 region: CASSLEGLNYNEQFF.

CDR3 sequence reads: CSVGPGLLNTEAFF. The chain couples TRBV29-1 to TRBJ1-1; there is no DNA to check the TCRdb D call of TRBD1. The CDR3 spans 14 residues. Germline assignment: CDR1 SQVTM and CDR2 ANQGSEA.

This clonotype registers medium-sized by frequency. The rearrangement joins TRBV29-1 to TRBJ2-3; TCRdb reports TRBD2, a call that lacks DNA to check it against. Per the germline V gene, CDR1 is SQVTM and CDR2 is ANQGSEA. The CDR3 totals 15 residues. The CDR3 spells CSAASGSHSTDTQYF.

By frequency, this clonotype is medium-sized. The chain carries TRBV18 and TRBJ2-7. In germline, CDR1 is KGHSH, CDR2 LQKENI. The CDR3 spans 16 residues. The CDR3 reads CASSRSSDTNTYEQYF.

The chain employs TRBV18 and TRBJ2-2; TCRdb calls TRBD1, which cannot be checked without DNA. The CDR3 runs 17 residues. Germline V gene data show CDR1 as KGHSH and CDR2 as LQKENI. CDR3 protein: CASSTQGAERSTGELFF.